The next 4 T cell receptor beta chains were all read from a single sample in a study of type 1 regulatory T cells. Study-wide results and limits: Type 1 regulatory T cells had a more restricted TCR repertoire than non-type 1 regulatory T cells.

TCRdb redid the calling of the reads with MiXCR, one entry per CDR3 protein. Among over 5,000 distinct CDR3 sequences listed, 20% to 30% were seen once. Their recognized antigens are unknown. Sequenced material: cultured type 1 regulatory T (Tr1) cells, either the whole culture or a sorted fraction (not recorded which). The origin of the receptors is a human donor in good health.

J is TRBJ2-5 and V is TRBV2; D is ambiguous. The CDR3 is 15 amino acids. Germline values: CDR1 SNHLY, CDR2 FYNNEI. Trimming cost V 3 bases and J 2 bases, with 13 bases left between them. The CDR3 spells CASSDGSSEQETQYF. The CDR3 DNA reads as TGTGCCAGCAGTGACGGATCCTCTGAGCAAGAGACCCAGTACTTC.

This clonotype was observed a handful of times. The chain links TRBV6-5 to TRBJ2-4, with D possibly being TRBD2 (6 bases). CDR1 and CDR2 from the germline V gene are MNHEY and SVGAGI. Trimming cost V 6 bases and J 2 bases, with 11 bases left between them. The CDR3 is 14 amino acids. Here the CDR3 DNA reads TGTGCCAGCAGGGAGGGTGGGTCCAAAAACATTCAGTACTTC. The encoded protein is CASREGGSKNIQYF.

This clonotype was found a few times. The J gene is TRBJ2-1, the V gene TRBV6-2 or TRBV6-3; the match to TRBD2 covers 8 bases. V lost 6 bases and J lost 5; bases outside the gene matches: 6. From germline, CDR1 is MNHEY and CDR2 SVGEGT. The CDR3 runs to 14 residues. In DNA, the CDR3 is TGTGCCAGCAGACCGGGGGGGGGTAACAATGAGCAGTTCTTC. The encoded protein is CASRPGGGNNEQFF.

The chain is built from TRBV4-1 and TRBJ2-1, with 11 bases aligning to TRBD1. Trimming removed 6 bases from V and 8 bases from J; junction bases left unmatched: 9. The CDR3 extends over 15 amino acids. CDR1 MGHRA and CDR2 YSYEKL come from the germline V gene. CDR3 sequence (DNA): TGCGCCAGCAGTCTACGGACAGGGGGCGTTTATGAGCAGTTCTTC. Protein: CASSLRTGGVYEQFF.